Listed below are T cell receptor beta chains from one sample, sequenced in a study of blood T cell repertoires in COVID-19. Here immunoSEQ multiplex PCR was the method, and the copy in TCRdb shows in-frame clones only, minus some. The data hold about 210,000 clones, with approximately 82% observed a single time. Sequencing input: peripheral blood. These TCRs come from a man aged 45-65 years with active or convalescent COVID-19. Each CDR3 is given with its conserved first and last residue. D genes are given only for firm matches. Size values are once, few and many counts, or a class for expanded clones, and some rows have none.

d_call clone_size j_call v_call cdr3_aa cdr3_nt
NA NA TRBJ1-5 TRBV28 CASSPAGGRNQPQHF TGTGCCAGCAGTCCGGCCGGGGGGCGCAATCAGCCCCAGCATTTT
NA NA TRBJ1-5 TRBV20-1 CSASRGSNGDQPQHF TGCAGTGCTAGTAGGGGGAGCAACGGCGATCAGCCCCAGCATTTT
TRBD2 NA TRBJ2-2 TRBV27 CASSAPPGLFTGELFF TGTGCCAGCAGTGCCCCACCGGGACTATTCACCGGGGAGCTGTTTTTT
NA NA TRBJ2-1 TRBV19 CASSIVGILAFNEQFF TGTGCCAGTAGTATCGTGGGGATATTAGCGTTCAATGAGCAGTTCTTC
NA NA TRBJ1-4 TRBV15 CATSSREPRGFEKLFF TGTGCCACCAGCTCGCGGGAGCCCCGGGGGTTTGAAAAACTGTTTTTT
NA NA TRBJ1-2 TRBV29-1 CSAEAGDGYTF TGCAGCGCTGAAGCAGGGGATGGCTACACCTTC
NA NA TRBJ1-1 TRBV6-6 CASSYSRQRNTEAFF TGTGCCAGCAGTTACTCGCGTCAGCGGAACACTGAAGCTTTCTTT
TRBD1 NA TRBJ1-5 TRBV10-1 CASSETGGQPQHF TGCGCCAGCAGTGAGACAGGGGGCCAGCCCCAGCATTTT
TRBD1 NA TRBJ2-7 TRBV28 CASSLSGTGGSEQYF TGTGCCAGCAGTTTATCAGGGACAGGGGGTTCCGAGCAGTACTTC
TRBD1 NA TRBJ1-6 TRBV30 CAWSVPGTGGNSPLHF TGTGCCTGGAGTGTACCAGGGACAGGAGGTAATTCACCCCTCCACTTT
NA NA TRBJ2-1 TRBV5-1 CASSLAPGNYNEQFF TGCGCCAGCAGCTTGGCCCCGGGAAACTACAATGAGCAGTTCTTC
TRBD2 NA TRBJ2-7 TRBV3-1/TRBV3-2 CASSQEIPGLVSEQYF TGTGCCAGCAGCCAAGAAATTCCGGGACTAGTTTCCGAGCAGTACTTC
TRBD1 few TRBJ2-5 TRBV29-1 CSVAGDRGTQETQYF TGCAGCGTGGCGGGGGACAGGGGGACCCAAGAGACCCAGTACTTC
TRBD2 few TRBJ2-3 TRBV7-2 CASSLPGGPKDTQYF TGTGCCAGCAGCTTACCGGGGGGGCCGAAAGATACGCAGTATTTT
NA NA TRBJ2-7 TRBV2 CASSPGLLSYEQYF TGTGCCAGCAGTCCGGGACTCCTCTCCTACGAGCAGTACTTC
NA NA TRBJ2-5 TRBV4-3 CASSQEMLAQETQYF TGCGCCAGCAGCCAAGAAATGTTAGCTCAAGAGACCCAGTACTTC
NA NA TRBJ2-1 TRBV4-2 CASSQEAGVYNEQFF TGTGCCAGCAGCCAGGAGGCCGGGGTCTACAATGAGCAGTTCTTC
NA NA TRBJ1-5 TRBV1 CTSSRRSPRALRGF TGCACCAGCAGCAGGAGGTCCCCCAGGGCCCTCAGGGGTTTT